This entry lists 10 T cell receptor beta chains sequenced from one sample in a study of T-cell memory formation after mild COVID-19. Using its own MiXCR run on the 5' RACE reads, TCRdb lists one record per CDR3 protein. This table has about half a million distinct CDR3 sequences, 18% appearing once. Sample: PBMCs or a T cell subset sorted from them (not recorded which). These receptor sequences come from an adult woman who had mild COVID-19 (a few samples of this study predate the infection). Cell type and time point are not known.

The rearrangement links TRBV5-1 to TRBJ2-2; TRBD2 matches 10 bases. V trimming: 2 bases; J trimming: 6 bases; junction bases outside the gene matches: 4. The germline V gene encodes CDR1 SGHRS and CDR2 YFSETQ. This CDR3 comprises 15 residues. CDR3 sequence (DNA): TGCGCCAGCAGCTTTCCTAGCGGGAGTTCCGGGGAGCTGTTTTTT. It codes for CASSFPSGSSGELFF. Supplemented by reference TRBV5-1 and TRBJ2-2, the full variable domain reads KAGVTQTPRYLIKTRGQQVTLSCSPISGHRSVSWYQQTPGQGLQFLFEYFSETQRNKGNFPGRFSGRQFSNSRSEMNVSTLELGDSALYLCASSFPSGSSGELFFGEGSRLTVL.

V and J are TRBV21-1 and TRBJ2-4. TRBV21-1 corresponds to a pseudogene. The CDR3 has 16 residues. CDR3 sequence: CASSKETGWGKNIQYF. The CDR3 DNA reads TGTGCCAGCAGCAAAGAAACGGGTTGGGGCAAAAACATTCAGTACTTC.

There are a few counts of this clonotype. This chain uses TRBV7-7 with TRBJ2-2, with 7 bases identical to TRBD2. The trim removed 10 bases at V and 5 bases at J, leaving 10 bases unmatched. This CDR3 has 14 amino acids. Germline V gene sequence: CDR1 SSHAT, CDR2 FNYEAQ (reference sequence). The CDR3 loop reads CATLHLGGTGELFF. The CDR3 DNA sequence: TGTGCCACCCTACATTTGGGGGGGACCGGGGAGCTGTTTTTT.

This clonotype was seen only a few times. This chain joins TRBV5-4 and TRBJ1-1, with D possibly matching TRBD1 (5 bases). V lost 4 bases and J 1 base, leaving 17 bases between the germline ends. The CDR3 contains 16 residues. Germline-derived CDR1 and CDR2 are SGHNT and YYREEE (reference sequence). CDR3 sequence reads: CASSPDSGPENTEAFF. CDR3 sequence (DNA): TGTGCCAGCAGCCCGGATTCGGGGCCCGAGAACACTGAAGCTTTCTTT.

The chain has TRBV5-6 and TRBJ2-2; a possible D gene is TRBD1 (6 bases). This CDR3 is built from 15 residues. From germline, CDR1 is SGHDT and CDR2 YYEEEE. Deletions cut 3 bases from V and 3 bases from J, with 12 bases between. As DNA, the CDR3 is TGTGCCAGCAGCTGGGACATGAGGGACACCGGGGAGCTGTTTTTT. This gives the protein CASSWDMRDTGELFF.

This clonotype was seen repeatedly, ten times or more. The chain links TRBV7-6 to TRBJ2-2; 10 bases line up with TRBD2. The CDR3 consists of 20 residues. Germline-derived CDR1 and CDR2 are SGHVS and FNYEAQ. The trim removed 2 bases at V and 2 bases at J, leaving 14 bases unmatched. CDR3 in amino acids: CASSLRAPVVAGGNTGELFF. As DNA, the CDR3 is TGTGCCAGCAGCTTACGGGCGCCGGTCGTAGCGGGAGGCAACACCGGGGAGCTGTTTTTT.

There are a few counts of this clonotype. The chain carries TRBV4-2 and TRBJ2-7; no clear D. CDR1 is LGHNA, CDR2 YNFKEQ, per germline. Trimming shortened V by 0 bases and J by 0 bases, and 9 bases separated the two germline ends. The CDR3 is 15 amino acids. Here the CDR3 reads CASSQEKGSSYEQYF. The CDR3, as DNA: TGTGCCAGCAGCCAAGAGAAGGGCAGCTCCTACGAGCAGTACTTC.

This clonotype was picked up a small number of times. The chain recombines TRBV7-2 with TRBJ2-7, with 11 bases fitting TRBD2. The CDR3 has 15 amino acids. CDR1 is SGHTA, CDR2 FQGNSA, per germline. The junction had 8 bases not matched to a gene; V was cut back by 6 bases and J by 4 bases. CDR3 sequence: CASRIAGGPQYEQYF. CDR3 DNA sequence: TGTGCCAGCAGAATAGCGGGAGGGCCGCAATACGAGCAGTACTTC. Combining the CDR3 with reference TRBV7-2 and TRBJ2-7 gives the whole variable domain GAGVSQSPSNKVTEKGKDVELRCDPISGHTALYWYRQSLGQGLEFLIYFQGNSAPDKSGLPSDRFSAERTGGSVSTLTIQRTQQEDSAVYLCASRIAGGPQYEQYFGPGTRLTVT.

This clonotype was seen more than once but under ten times. V is TRBV2 and J is TRBJ2-1; D is ambiguous. V lost 7 bases to trimming and J lost 12 bases, with 13 bases between them. CDR1 is SNHLY and CDR2 is FYNNEI in the germline V gene. The CDR3 is 11 residues long. CDR3 protein: CASNADLGQFF. In DNA form, the CDR3 reads TGTGCCAGCAATGCCGACCTTGGGCAGTTCTTC. The full variable domain, in which reference TRBV2 and TRBJ2-1 provide the parts outside the CDR3, is EPEVTQTPSHQVTQMGQEVILRCVPISNHLYFYWYRQILGQKVEFLVSFYNNEISEKSEIFDDQFSVERPDGSNFTLKIRSTKLEDSAMYFCASNADLGQFFGPGTRLTVL.

The J gene is TRBJ2-7, the V gene TRBV6-5; D is possibly TRBD2 (7 bases). This CDR3 comprises 13 residues. Germline V gene lookup returns CDR1 MNHEY and CDR2 SVGAGI. The V and J ends lost 10 bases and 1 base respectively, with 14 bases between them. The CDR3 here is CATRGGESYEQYF. CDR3 sequence (DNA): TGTGCCACCAGAGGGGGGGAGTCCTACGAGCAGTACTTC.